This TCR beta chain was recovered during a study of blood T cell repertoires in COVID-19. At the level of the study: The samples span acute and convalescent COVID-19 from the United States, Italy and Spain.

TCRdb keeps only in-frame clones here, not all; method: immunoSEQ multiplex PCR. The data contain 250,000 to 400,000 clones, more than 75% of them singletons. J was trimmed by 1 base and V by 2 bases; bases with no gene match: 3. The germline V gene has CDR1 SGHDN and CDR2 FVKESK. The CDR3 is 15 amino acids. The clonotype comes from a man aged 50-59 years with active or convalescent COVID-19. The sample taken for sequencing was peripheral blood. This sequence joins TRBV14 and TRBJ1-1; TRBD1 agrees at 8 bases. In DNA form, the CDR3 reads TGTGCCAGCAGCCAATTAACAGGGGGGAACACTGAAGCTTTCTTT. Amino acid sequence: CASSQLTGGNTEAFF. Combining the CDR3 with reference TRBV14 and TRBJ1-1 gives the whole variable domain EAGVTQFPSHSVIEKGQTVTLRCDPISGHDNLYWYRRVMGKEIKFLLHFVKESKQDESGMPNNRFLAERTGGTYSTLKVQPAELEDSGVYFCASSQLTGGNTEAFFGQGTRLTVV.